Shown below are 25 T cell receptor beta chains from a single sample sequenced in a study of T cell responses to AZD1222 COVID-19 vaccine. Sequenced by immunoSEQ multiplex PCR; TCRdb stores in-frame clones only, minus some. The data show roughly 180,000 clones, almost 95% seen once. The sample here was peripheral blood, taken on day 0 of AZD1222 vaccination. Every receptor here comes from an adult in good health.

The chain employs TRBV19 and TRBJ1-1, with 7 bases lining up with TRBD1. Germline values: CDR1 LNHDA, CDR2 SQIVND (reference sequence). The CDR3 has 15 residues. V gave up 1 base and J gave up 1 base; unmatched junction bases: 3. For the CDR3, the DNA is TGTGCCAGTAGTATAGCGGGACAGACGAACACTGAAGCTTTCTTT. Translated: CASSIAGQTNTEAFF.

The chain is built from TRBV3-1 (or the pseudogene TRBV3-2) and TRBJ2-1; D is uncertain. The length of the CDR3 is 15 residues. In germline, CDR1 is LGHDT, CDR2 YNNKEL (reference sequence). Trimming took 5 bases from V and 8 from J, leaving 19 bases between them. The CDR3 loop is CASSFSWQSWDEQFF. The CDR3 DNA reads TGTGCCAGCAGCTTTAGCTGGCAGTCTTGGGATGAGCAGTTCTTC.

In DNA, the CDR3 is TGCGCCAGCAGCTTGGCCGGAGGCGGTAGCTCCTACGAGCAGTACTTC. Translation gives CASSLAGGGSSYEQYF. The chain employs TRBV5-1 and TRBJ2-7; D might be TRBD2 (5 bases). The V gene lost 0 bases and the J gene lost 0 bases, with 13 bases spanning the gap. From germline, CDR1 is SGHRS and CDR2 YFSETQ. This CDR3 contains 16 residues.

V and J are TRBV28 and TRBJ1-1; a possible D gene is TRBD1 (5 bases). Trimming cost V 8 bases and J 11 bases, with 21 bases left between them. Per germline, CDR1 MDHEN and CDR2 SYDVKM. CDR3 size: 13 residues. This CDR3 reads CASRLQGPSIAFF. The CDR3 DNA is TGTGCCAGCCGGCTCCAGGGACCCTCTATCGCTTTCTTT. The full variable domain, with the rest looked up from reference TRBV28 and TRBJ1-1, is DVKVTQSSRYLVKRTGEKVFLECVQDMDHENMFWYRQDPGLGLRLIYFSYDVKMKEKGDIPEGYSVSREKKERFSLILESASTNQTSMYLCASRLQGPSIAFFGQGTRLTVV.

V usage is TRBV28 and J usage is TRBJ1-6; 10 bases are a match to TRBD1. CDR3 length equals 15 residues. Looked up from germline, CDR1 is MDHEN and CDR2 is SYDVKM. The J segment lost 7 bases and the V segment lost 5 bases, leaving 5 bases of the junction unmatched. The CDR3 region is CASSPSGQGNSPLHF. CDR3 sequence (DNA): TGTGCCAGCAGTCCATCGGGACAGGGGAATTCACCCCTCCACTTT.

The rearrangement links TRBV4-2 to TRBJ2-3; 7 bases are a match to TRBD2. The CDR3 is 15 residues long. V lost 4 bases, J lost 0 bases, and 4 bases stayed unmatched. Germline assignment: CDR1 LGHNA and CDR2 YNFKEQ. CDR3 sequence reads: CASSLSGLSTDTQYF. CDR3 DNA: TGTGCCAGCAGCCTTAGCGGGTTAAGCACAGATACGCAGTATTTT.

The genes are TRBV19 and TRBJ1-2; 10 bases are a match to TRBD1. Germline V lookup: CDR1 LNHDA, CDR2 SQIVND (reference sequence). The trim removed 6 bases at V and 2 bases at J, leaving 9 bases unmatched. The CDR3 is 16 residues long. As DNA, the CDR3 is TGTGCCAGTAGCAGTTCCGGACAGGGGGGGAACTATGGCTACACCTTC. Translated: CASSSSGQGGNYGYTF.

In DNA, the CDR3 is TGTGCCAGCAGGGGCTCTGGGGCCAACGTCCTGACTTTC. It specifies CASRGSGANVLTF. The chain is built from TRBV28 and TRBJ2-6, with D unclear. Trimming left V 6 bases short and J 0 bases short, with 3 bases between. The CDR3 spans 13 residues. The germline V gene encodes CDR1 MDHEN and CDR2 SYDVKM.

The chain couples TRBV9 to TRBJ1-2; the match to TRBD1 covers 8 bases. Germline loops: CDR1 SGDLS, CDR2 YYNGEE. J gave up 3 bases and V 1 base, and 5 bases lay outside the gene matches. The CDR3 covers 15 residues. DNA for the CDR3: TGTGCCAGCAGCGTAAGGACAGGGAGGGACTATGGCTACACCTTC. Translating gives CASSVRTGRDYGYTF.

The rearrangement uses TRBV24-1 and TRBJ2-1; possibly TRBD1 for D (6 bases). This CDR3 spans 15 amino acids. From germline, CDR1 is KGHDR and CDR2 SFDVKD. V was pared by 3 bases and J by 2 bases, with 10 bases between. The CDR3 region has the DNA TGTGCCACCAGTGATACAAGGACAGCCTACAATGAGCAGTTCTTC. It specifies CATSDTRTAYNEQFF.

The chain combines TRBV4-3 with TRBJ2-7; 9 bases are a match to TRBD2. Germline V gene sequence: CDR1 LGHNA, CDR2 YSLEER. The CDR3 length is 15 residues. V lost 5 bases, J lost 5 bases, and 10 bases stayed unmatched. The CDR3 sequence is CASSKLGVAGDEQYF. As DNA, the CDR3 is TGCGCCAGCAGCAAGTTGGGGGTAGCGGGGGACGAGCAGTACTTC.

The genes are TRBV7-2 and TRBJ2-3; D might be TRBD2 (5 bases). Germline CDR1 reads SGHTA; CDR2 reads FQGNSA. V was cut by 1 base and J by 2 bases, with 10 bases left in between. The CDR3 is made up of 15 amino acids. The CDR3 reads CASSLVPGTTDTQYF. CDR3 DNA: TGTGCCAGCAGCTTAGTCCCGGGAACCACAGATACGCAGTATTTT.

The V and J genes are TRBV5-1 and TRBJ1-4; TRBD1 agrees at 9 bases. After removal of 4 bases from V and 7 bases from J, the junction contained 11 bases not matched to a gene. The CDR3 extends over 16 amino acids. In germline, CDR1 is SGHRS, CDR2 YFSETQ. CDR3 in amino acids: CASSPTPQGASEKLFF. CDR3 bases: TGCGCCAGCAGCCCTACCCCACAGGGGGCGAGTGAAAAACTGTTTTTT.

V usage is TRBV3-1 (or the pseudogene TRBV3-2) and J usage is TRBJ1-5, with TRBD1 identical over 10 bases. V dropped 1 base and J dropped 6; count of bases not matched to a gene: 9. Germline V CDR1 and CDR2: LGHDT, YNNKEL (reference sequence). The CDR3 spans 17 residues. CDR3: CASSQARGQGLSQPQHF. Written as DNA, the CDR3 is TGTGCCAGCAGCCAAGCTAGGGGACAGGGGTTGAGTCAGCCCCAGCATTTT.

The J gene is TRBJ1-6, the V gene TRBV30, with D tentatively TRBD1 (6 bases). Trimming pared 3 bases from V and 14 bases from J, leaving 17 bases between. The CDR3 runs 13 residues. Germline V CDR1 and CDR2: GTSNPN, SVGIG (reference sequence). The DNA for the CDR3 is TGTGCCTGGAGGCCCCCGCGGCCAGGGGCCCTCCACTTT. Protein sequence: CAWRPPRPGALHF.

This chain uses TRBV6-5 with TRBJ1-2; D is unresolved. This CDR3 comprises 12 residues. In germline, CDR1 is MNHEY, CDR2 SVGAGI. Trimming removed 4 bases from V and 7 bases from J, with 10 bases in between. DNA for the CDR3: TGTGCCAGCAGTTTCCCGGGGTCTGGCTACACCTTC. This codes for CASSFPGSGYTF.

The chain combines TRBV13 with TRBJ2-1, with no clear D. The CDR3 length is 13 residues. V dropped 5 bases and J dropped 3 bases, with 8 bases sitting between them. Germline V gives CDR1 PRHDT, CDR2 FYEKMQ (reference sequence). CDR3 DNA: TGTGCCAGCAGCACCGAGATCTACAATGAGCAGTTCTTC. This translates into CASSTEIYNEQFF.

The V and J genes are TRBV7-2 and TRBJ1-6; 9 bases are a match to TRBD1. CDR1 and CDR2 from the germline V gene are SGHTA and FQGNSA. The CDR3 totals 15 residues. Losses at the gene ends were 5 bases for V and 9 bases for J; bases not matched to a gene: 8. This CDR3 reads CASSVSGTGISPLHF. CDR3 coding DNA: TGTGCCAGCAGCGTCTCCGGGACAGGGATTTCACCCCTCCACTTT.

The CDR3 is CASSLYVYEQYF. The CDR3, as DNA: TGTGCCAGCAGCTTATACGTCTACGAGCAGTACTTC. The gene calls are TRBV7-9 and TRBJ2-7; no definite D call. The length of the CDR3 is 12 residues. The V gene's germline CDR1 is SEHNR and CDR2 FQNEAQ (reference sequence). With 2 bases removed from V and 3 bases from J, the gap between germline ends came to 5 bases.

The J gene is TRBJ2-5, the V gene TRBV9; D might be TRBD1 (5 bases). CDR3 length: 14 amino acids. Trimming removed 0 bases at V and 5 bases at J, with 11 bases between. From germline, CDR1 is SGDLS and CDR2 YYNGEE. CDR3 protein: CASSVDGQRETQYF. The CDR3 nucleotides are TGTGCCAGCAGCGTAGACGGACAAAGGGAGACCCAGTACTTC.

This clone appeared a few times. V and J are TRBV5-4 and TRBJ2-7; the match to TRBD1 covers 7 bases. Germline assignment: CDR1 SGHNT and CDR2 YYREEE (reference sequence). After removal of 0 bases from V and 5 bases from J, the junction contained 11 bases not matched to a gene. There are 16 residues in the CDR3. The CDR3 DNA follows: TGTGCCAGCAGCTTGGGGCAGCCGAGACAGGGCCACGAGCAGTACTTC. Its protein is CASSLGQPRQGHEQYF.

This clone was seen once. The chain is built from TRBV11-1 and TRBJ2-7; D uncertain. Trimming removed 3 bases at V and 2 bases at J, with 5 bases between. Germline-derived CDR1 and CDR2 are SGHAT and FQDESV (reference sequence). This CDR3 is built from 12 residues. The CDR3 coding sequence is TGTGCCAGCAGCTTCGGGCCCTACGAGCAGTACTTC. This encodes CASSFGPYEQYF.

The chain joins TRBV29-1 to TRBJ1-1, with D uncertain. Germline CDR1 reads SQVTM; CDR2 reads ANQGSEA. This CDR3 has 11 residues. V was pared by 6 bases and J by 7 bases, with 12 bases between. CDR3 sequence reads: CSVVDFNEAFF. In nucleotides, the CDR3 is TGCAGCGTGGTCGACTTTAATGAAGCTTTCTTT. The variable domain in full, with the rest retrieved from reference TRBV29-1 and TRBJ1-1, is SAVISQKPSRDICQRGTSLTIQCQVDSQVTMMFWYRQQPGQSLTLIATANQGSEATYESGFVIDKFPISRPNLTFSTLTVSNMSPEDSSIYLCSVVDFNEAFFGQGTRLTVV.

The V and J genes are TRBV6-5 and TRBJ2-5, with D perhaps TRBD2 (6 bases). The ends were cut back, 6 bases at V and 6 bases at J, with 8 bases in the middle. Germline CDR1 is MNHEY and CDR2 is SVGAGI. CDR3 size: 11 residues. CDR3 sequence: CASRAGQTQYF. The CDR3 region has the DNA TGTGCCAGCAGAGCGGGCCAGACCCAGTACTTC.

The rearrangement joins TRBV7-8 to TRBJ1-1; tentatively, D is TRBD1 (5 bases). V lost 5 bases, J lost 1 base, and 14 bases lay in between. This CDR3 is built from 15 residues. CDR1 is SGHVS and CDR2 is FQNEAQ in the germline V gene. As DNA, the CDR3 is TGTGCCAGCAGCCGCGGGACGGGAAAGAACACTGAAGCTTTCTTT. This encodes CASSRGTGKNTEAFF.